The 32 T cell receptor beta chains presented below share a single source sample, sequenced in a study of blood T cell repertoires in COVID-19. The protocol was immunoSEQ multiplex PCR, while the TCRdb copy is restricted to in-frame clones and leaves out a portion. The table records just over 15,000 clones, about 88% of them present only once. What was sequenced was peripheral blood. The source of these receptors is a man between 60 and 75 years old with acute or convalescent COVID-19.

The chain combines TRBV5-6 with TRBJ2-2; 8 bases align to TRBD2. CDR3 length: 15 amino acids. The germline V gene has CDR1 SGHDT and CDR2 YYEEEE. V shed 6 bases and J 5 bases; nucleotides not matched to a gene: 9. The CDR3 protein is CASNEAGVVTGELFF. CDR3 bases: TGTGCCAGCAACGAAGCGGGAGTCGTAACCGGGGAGCTGTTTTTT. Looking up the rest from reference TRBV5-6 and TRBJ2-2 gives the full variable domain: DAGVTQSPTHLIKTRGQQVTLRCSPKSGHDTVSWYQQALGQGPQFIFQYYEEEERQRGNFPDRFSGHQFPNYSSELNVNALLLGDSALYLCASNEAGVVTGELFFGEGSRLTVL.

The chain links TRBV7-9 to TRBJ2-2; possibly TRBD2 for D (6 bases). V was clipped by 2 bases and J by 0 bases, with 7 bases between them. CDR1 and CDR2 from the germline V gene are SEHNR and FQNEAQ (reference sequence). This CDR3 spans 15 amino acids. The CDR3 DNA is TGTGCCAGCAGCTTACTAGCGTCGAACACCGGGGAGCTGTTTTTT. It yields the protein CASSLLASNTGELFF.

This clone was seen once. This chain joins TRBV24-1 and TRBJ2-1; D is undetermined. Germline loops: CDR1 KGHDR, CDR2 SFDVKD. V was trimmed by 2 bases and J by 9 bases, leaving 13 bases between them. The CDR3 is 14 residues long. Here the CDR3 reads CATSDSPGYAEQFF. For the CDR3, the DNA is TGTGCCACCAGTGATTCCCCGGGTTACGCTGAGCAGTTCTTC.

The rearrangement joins TRBV5-6 to TRBJ2-7; 7 bases fit TRBD1. The CDR3 loop spans 14 amino acids. Germline CDR1 SGHDT, CDR2 YYEEEE. V lost 3 bases and J lost 2; bases outside the gene matches: 5. CDR3 protein: CASSWETGPYEQYF. CDR3 in DNA: TGTGCCAGCAGCTGGGAGACAGGGCCCTACGAGCAGTACTTC.

This chain links TRBV29-1 with TRBJ2-7; 10 bases line up with TRBD1. This CDR3 comprises 11 residues. The V segment lost 6 bases and the J segment 7 bases; nucleotides outside the gene matches: 3. Germline V lookup: CDR1 SQVTM, CDR2 ANQGSEA. The CDR3 spells CSVGQGREQYF. In DNA, the CDR3 is TGCAGCGTGGGACAGGGGAGGGAGCAGTACTTC.

This clone is medium-sized within its sample. CDR3 in DNA: TGTGCCAGCAGCTTTGAATATTTCGGGGTCCAGCCCCAGCATTTT. This codes for CASSFEYFGVQPQHF. The chain carries TRBV5-5 and TRBJ1-5; D remains unclear. Trimming stripped 2 bases from V and 7 bases from J, with 16 bases between. The CDR3 runs 15 residues. CDR1 is SGHKS, CDR2 YYEKEE, per germline (reference sequence).

The chain recombines TRBV27 with TRBJ2-4; possibly TRBD1 for D (6 bases). Deletions cut 6 bases from V and 3 bases from J, with 21 bases between. Per the germline V gene, CDR1 is MNHEY and CDR2 is SMNVEV (reference sequence). This CDR3 is built from 17 residues. The CDR3 nucleotides are TGTGCCAGCAGCCTCGCCCAGGACAGTTACGACAAAAACATTCAGTACTTC. Translated, it gives CASSLAQDSYDKNIQYF.

The chain couples TRBV25-1 to TRBJ2-5; perhaps TRBD1 as D (5 bases). Looked up from germline, CDR1 is MGHDK and CDR2 is SYGVNS. The length of the CDR3 is 16 residues. The germline V and J ends were trimmed by 1 base and 5 bases, with 17 bases remaining between them. CDR3 sequence (DNA): TGTGCCAGCAGTGAATCCCAGGGCCTCGTAGTGGAGACCCAGTACTTC. Encoded protein: CASSESQGLVVETQYF. The variable domain in full, completed from reference TRBV25-1 and TRBJ2-5, reads EADIYQTPRYLVIGTGKKITLECSQTMGHDKMYWYQQDPGMELHLIHYSYGVNSTEKGDLSSESTVSRIRTEHFPLTLESARPSHTSQYLCASSESQGLVVETQYFGPGTRLLVL.

V and J are TRBV6-6 and TRBJ2-3; D ambiguous. V lost 7 bases and J 2 bases, leaving 10 bases between the germline ends. In germline, CDR1 is MNHNY, CDR2 SVGAGI (reference sequence). This CDR3 has 13 residues. The CDR3 bases are TGTGCCAGCACCCCCCGGTCCACAGATACGCAGTATTTT. Translation gives CASTPRSTDTQYF.

This chain joins TRBV28 and TRBJ1-6; D is unresolved. V lost 4 bases, J lost 7 bases, and 5 bases lay in between. The CDR3 sequence is 12 residues long. Germline loops: CDR1 MDHEN, CDR2 SYDVKM. Here the CDR3 DNA reads TGTGCCAGCAGTTCCGTAAATTCACCCCTCCACTTT. Amino acid sequence: CASSSVNSPLHF.

In this sample, this clone turned up once. DNA of the CDR3: TGTGCCAGCAGCTTTGGCGGATATGGTGAGCAGTTCTTC. It is translated as CASSFGGYGEQFF. This rearrangement joins TRBV7-3 to TRBJ2-1; D gene ambiguous. The CDR3 is made up of 13 amino acids. In germline, CDR1 is SGHTA, CDR2 FQGTGA. Deletions cut 3 bases from V and 9 bases from J, with 12 bases between.

The chain joins TRBV15 to TRBJ1-2, with a possible D match to TRBD1 (5 bases). The CDR3 loop spans 17 amino acids. V was shortened by 2 bases and J by 3 bases, with 19 bases between the two germline ends. The V gene's germline CDR1 is LNHNV and CDR2 YYDKDF (reference sequence). The CDR3 loop is CATSRLPGGDVYYGYTF. The CDR3 DNA reads TGTGCCACCAGCAGACTCCCAGGCGGGGACGTATACTATGGCTACACCTTC.

The chain is built from TRBV28 and TRBJ2-5; TRBD1 matches 9 bases. Germline values: CDR1 MDHEN, CDR2 SYDVKM. The CDR3 is 15 amino acids. V lost 2 bases, J lost 5 bases, and 6 bases stayed unmatched. The CDR3 spells CASSLNRGLYETQYF. CDR3 DNA: TGTGCCAGCAGTTTAAACAGGGGGCTTTACGAGACCCAGTACTTC. The variable domain in full, with the rest retrieved from reference TRBV28 and TRBJ2-5, is DVKVTQSSRYLVKRTGEKVFLECVQDMDHENMFWYRQDPGLGLRLIYFSYDVKMKEKGDIPEGYSVSREKKERFSLILESASTNQTSMYLCASSLNRGLYETQYFGPGTRLLVL.

This chain links TRBV18 with TRBJ1-4, with TRBD1 matching 9 bases. J lost 5 bases, V lost 3 bases, and 4 bases had no gene match. The V gene's germline CDR1 is KGHSH and CDR2 LQKENI. The CDR3 contains 15 residues. The CDR3, as DNA: TGTGCCAGCTCACCGGGACAGGGCCGGAATGAAAAACTGTTTTTT. As protein: CASSPGQGRNEKLFF.

The chain has TRBV4-2 and TRBJ1-2; no clear D gene. Germline CDR1 is LGHNA and CDR2 is YNFKEQ. The CDR3 contains 14 residues. The V and J ends lost 2 bases and 3 bases respectively, with 10 bases between them. The DNA of the CDR3 is TGTGCCAGCAGCCAATCGGCCGGAGACTATGGCTACACCTTC. This codes for CASSQSAGDYGYTF.

CDR3 nucleotides: TGTGCCAGCAGTGGACAGGGGAACACTGAAGCTTTCTTT. This translates into CASSGQGNTEAFF. The V and J genes are TRBV2 and TRBJ1-1; 7 nucleotides align to TRBD1. The CDR3 runs 13 residues. Unmatched junction bases numbered 0, after V lost 4 bases and J lost 1 base. Germline CDR1 and CDR2: SNHLY and FYNNEI.

This clone was recorded many times. V and J are TRBV25-1 and TRBJ2-2; 9 bases line up with TRBD2. CDR3 length: 15 amino acids. Germline values: CDR1 MGHDK, CDR2 SYGVNS. Trimming at V came to 2 bases and at J to 7 bases, leaving 5 bases not matched to a gene. CDR3 in DNA: TGTGCCAGCAGTGAAAAGCGGGAGGTTTTCGGGGAGCTGTTTTTT. This codes for CASSEKREVFGELFF.

V usage is TRBV7-3 and J usage is TRBJ2-2; D possibly corresponds to TRBD1 (7 bases). Germline values: CDR1 SGHTA, CDR2 FQGTGA. Trimming left V 3 bases short and J 6 bases short, with 11 bases between. The CDR3 length is 14 residues. The CDR3 DNA sequence: TGTGCCAGCAGCTTTGGCAGGGGGGCCGGGGAGCTGTTTTTT. It translates to CASSFGRGAGELFF. The full variable domain, rest sourced from reference TRBV7-3 and TRBJ2-2, is GAGVSQTPSNKVTEKGKYVELRCDPISGHTALYWYRQSLGQGPEFLIYFQGTGAADDSGLPNDRFFAVRPEGSVSTLKIQRTERGDSAVYLCASSFGRGAGELFFGEGSRLTVL.

This chain connects TRBV24-1 to TRBJ2-5; 15 bases are shared with TRBD2. The CDR3 runs 15 residues. J lost 4 bases, V lost 7 bases, and 3 bases had no gene match. Germline V gives CDR1 KGHDR, CDR2 SFDVKD. The CDR3 reads CATSLGLAGGETQYF. CDR3 coding DNA: TGTGCCACCAGCTTGGGACTAGCGGGAGGAGAGACCCAGTACTTC.

In its sample, this clone was seen once. The junction and the germline gene differ at one end; a read error may be behind it. The chain uses TRBV7-2 and TRBJ2-7; 7 bases map to TRBD1. The CDR3 loop spans 15 amino acids. The germline CDR1 and CDR2 sequences are SGHTA and FQGNSA. CDR3 DNA: TGTGCCAGCAGCTTAGAGGGGGCGGGTCGCGGCTACGAGGACTTC. It yields the protein CASSLEGAGRGYEDF.

The J gene is TRBJ1-5, the V gene TRBV30; 10 nucleotides match TRBD1. The CDR3 is 15 amino acids. From germline, CDR1 is GTSNPN and CDR2 SVGIG (reference sequence). V gave up 5 bases and J gave up 5 bases; unmatched junction bases: 9. The CDR3 region is CAWSFTGTGDQPQHF. The DNA for the CDR3 is TGTGCCTGGTCGTTCACCGGGACAGGGGATCAGCCCCAGCATTTT.

This clone was seen just once. The chain couples TRBV7-2 to TRBJ1-2; 7 bases fit TRBD1. The CDR3 contains 14 residues. With 2 bases clipped from V and 4 bases from J, the junction kept 4 bases outside the gene matches. Germline CDR1 and CDR2: SGHTA and FQGNSA. CDR3 sequence: CASSLSQGGYGYTF. The DNA of the CDR3 is TGTGCCAGCAGCTTATCCCAGGGGGGCTATGGCTACACCTTC.

The chain couples TRBV23-1 to TRBJ2-7; 8 nucleotides line up with TRBD1. TRBV23-1 is flagged as an ORF with uncertain function. CDR3 length equals 17 residues. V shed 2 bases, J shed 1 base, and the junction held 10 bases outside the gene matches. CDR3 protein: CASSQRVRDRSSYEQYF. For the CDR3, the DNA is TGCGCCAGCAGTCAAAGGGTCCGGGACAGGAGTTCCTACGAGCAGTACTTC.

The genes are TRBV7-9 and TRBJ1-2; TRBD1 is a possible D gene (6 bases). Looked up from germline, CDR1 is SEHNR and CDR2 is FQNEAQ (reference sequence). V lost 7 bases and J lost 0, with 21 bases in between. The CDR3 runs 17 residues. CDR3 nucleotide sequence: TGTGCCAGCAACATAATTAGCCGGGACACTGCTAACTATGGCTACACCTTC. This codes for CASNIISRDTANYGYTF. The full variable domain, completed using reference TRBV7-9 and TRBJ1-2, is DTGVSQNPRHKITKRGQNVTFRCDPISEHNRLYWYRQTLGQGPEFLTYFQNEAQLEKSRLLSDRFSAERPKGSFSTLEIQRTEQGDSAMYLCASNIISRDTANYGYTFGSGTRLTVV.

V is TRBV7-3 and J is TRBJ2-3; D is unclear. The CDR3 has 13 amino acids. In germline, CDR1 is SGHTA, CDR2 FQGTGA. The ends were cut back, 5 bases at V and 1 base at J, with 7 bases in the middle. The CDR3 is CASSPPGTDTQYF. In DNA form, the CDR3 reads TGTGCCAGCAGCCCTCCGGGCACAGATACGCAGTATTTT.

This rearrangement joins TRBV24-1 to TRBJ2-1; possible D gene TRBD2, 5 bases. Trimming cost V 6 bases and J 9 bases, with 14 bases left between them. In germline, CDR1 is KGHDR, CDR2 SFDVKD. The CDR3 runs 13 residues. CDR3 residues: CATSFSVRGEQFF. DNA of the CDR3: TGTGCCACCAGTTTTTCCGTCCGGGGTGAGCAGTTCTTC.

V gene TRBV5-1 combines with J gene TRBJ2-7; TRBD1 agrees at 7 bases. CDR1 and CDR2 (germline): SGHRS, YFSETQ. J lost 2 bases, V lost 5 bases, and 7 bases had no gene match. The CDR3 contains 14 residues. CDR3 in DNA: TGCGCCAGCAGTCCCGGGACAGAACCCTACGAGCAGTACTTC. Amino acids: CASSPGTEPYEQYF.

This chain uses TRBV4-2 with TRBJ2-5, with 7 bases matching TRBD2. The CDR3 length is 18 residues. Germline trimming cut 1 base from V and 5 bases from J; bases unmatched to any gene: 16. CDR1 LGHNA and CDR2 YNFKEQ come from the germline V gene. The CDR3 spells CASSQAGGGPGGRETQYF. The DNA of the CDR3 is TGTGCCAGCAGCCAAGCGGGAGGAGGGCCAGGTGGTAGGGAGACCCAGTACTTC.

This clone was observed once. V and J are TRBV18 and TRBJ2-7; D possibly corresponds to TRBD2 (6 bases). CDR1 and CDR2 (germline): KGHSH, LQKENI. The length of the CDR3 is 15 residues. V shed 4 bases and J shed 2 bases, with 15 bases lying between them. CDR3 sequence: CASSRSRDSTYEQYF. The CDR3 DNA follows: TGTGCCAGCTCACGTAGCCGGGACTCTACCTACGAGCAGTACTTC.

The chain employs TRBV18 and TRBJ1-3; 9 bases agree with TRBD1. V dropped 0 bases and J dropped 6; count of bases not matched to a gene: 9. The germline gives CDR1 KGHSH, CDR2 LQKENI. The CDR3 spans 17 residues. CDR3 region: CASSPPNPDRGENTIYF. For the CDR3, the DNA is TGTGCCAGCTCACCACCGAATCCGGACAGGGGTGAAAACACCATATATTTT. Variable domain in full (rest from reference TRBV18 and TRBJ1-3): NAGVMQNPRHLVRRRGQEARLRCSPMKGHSHVYWYRQLPEEGLKFMVYLQKENIIDESGMPKERFSAEFPKEGPSILRIQQVVRGDSAAYFCASSPPNPDRGENTIYFGEGSWLTVV.

The CDR3 sequence is CASSQEGGHGGYTF. In DNA, the CDR3 is TGCGCCAGCAGCCAAGAGGGGGGGCATGGAGGCTACACCTTC. The rearrangement uses TRBV4-3 and TRBJ1-2; a weak D match, TRBD1 (6 bases). Trimming shortened V by 0 bases and J by 8 bases, and 13 bases separated the two germline ends. CDR3 size: 14 residues. Germline V gene lookup returns CDR1 LGHNA and CDR2 YSLEER.

The genes are TRBV15 and TRBJ2-6; D uncertain. V dropped 3 bases and J dropped 0 bases, with 6 bases sitting between them. CDR3 length equals 15 residues. Germline-derived CDR1 and CDR2 are LNHNV and YYDKDF (reference sequence). In DNA form, the CDR3 reads TGTGCCACCAGCAGGCACACCTCTGGGGCCAACGTCCTGACTTTC. This translates into CATSRHTSGANVLTF. Drawing the rest from reference TRBV15 and TRBJ2-6, the complete variable domain is DAMVIQNPRYQVTQFGKPVTLSCSQTLNHNVMYWYQQKSSQAPKLLFHYYDKDFNNEADTPDNFQSRRPNTSFCFLDIRSPGLGDTAMYLCATSRHTSGANVLTFGAGSRLTVL.